A selection of T cell receptor beta chains follows, all from one sample in a study of blood T cells in healthy people across ages. TCRdb independently ran MiXCR on the 5' RACE reads; one entry per CDR3 protein. The profile shows some 1,800,000 distinct CDR3 sequences, 35% to 50% of them singletons. Specimen: blood. These receptors all stem from a human donor in good health. Each CDR3 is given with its conserved first and last residue. The D gene is left open where the match is weak. Only some rows state a clone size, as once, few, many or a class for expanded clones.

v_call	clone_size	j_call	d_call	cdr3_length	cdr3_nt	cdr3_aa
TRBV18	-	TRBJ1-1	TRBD1	16	TGTGCCAGCTCCCCTGGGACAGGTGCAGGTAGCACTGAAGCTTTCTTT	CASSPGTGAGSTEAFF
TRBV6-5	-	TRBJ2-1	-	14	TGTGCCAGCAGTTACTCGATCGCGGCAACTGAGCAGTTCTTC	CASSYSIAATEQFF
TRBV12-3/TRBV12-4	-	TRBJ2-7	-	13	TGTGCCAGCAGGAGAGGGGGGGCCTACGAGCAGTACTTC	CASRRGGAYEQYF
TRBV2	-	TRBJ2-3	TRBD1	14	TGTGCCAGCAGGGGCCGAGGGGGCTCGGTTACGCAGTATTTT	CASRGRGGSVTQYF
TRBV12-3/TRBV12-4	-	TRBJ2-3	-	16	TGTGCCAGCAGTTTAACCCCCGGACTGGCCCCAGATGCGCAGTATTTT	CASSLTPGLAPDAQYF
TRBV4-3	-	TRBJ1-2	-	15	TGCGCCAGCAGCCAAGTACCGACACCTTACTATGGCTACACCTTC	CASSQVPTPYYGYTF
TRBV6-5	few	TRBJ1-2	TRBD1	14	TGTGCCAGCAGTTACGACAGGGGACTTTATGGCTACACCTTC	CASSYDRGLYGYTF
TRBV11-3	-	TRBJ2-5	-	14	TGTGCCAGCAGCACCGGGGGTCTTGGAGAGACCCAGTACTTC	CASSTGGLGETQYF
TRBV4-1	few	TRBJ1-2	-	15	TGCGCCAGCAGCCCCCAACAGGGATCTAACTATGGCTACACCTTC	CASSPQQGSNYGYTF
TRBV5-8	-	TRBJ2-3	-	11	TGTGCCAGCAGCTCGGCGTTGATGCAGTATTTT	CASSSALMQYF
TRBV12-3/TRBV12-4	few	TRBJ2-1	TRBD2	12	TGTGCCAGCAGCCGGAGCGGGGGGGGCTCGTTCTTC	CASSRSGGGSFF
TRBV7-2	many	TRBJ2-1	-	12	TGTGCCAGCAGCCACGGGGGCAATGAGCAGTTCTTC	CASSHGGNEQFF
TRBV5-6	-	TRBJ1-1	-	16	TGTGCCAGCAGCTTGGGGAGGGGGGGATATGACACTGAAGCTTTCTTT	CASSLGRGGYDTEAFF
TRBV19	few	TRBJ2-6	-	15	TGTGCCAGTAGTATGGGGGGCTCTGGGGCCAACGTCCTGACTTTC	CASSMGGSGANVLTF
TRBV20-1	-	TRBJ2-7	-	13	TGCAGTGCTAGAGATGGTCGGGGTTACGAGCAGTACTTC	CSARDGRGYEQYF
TRBV5-1	-	TRBJ2-1	-	13	TGCGCCAGCAGCTGGGGGACGGGGAATGAGCAGTTCTTC	CASSWGTGNEQFF
TRBV3-1	-	TRBJ2-7	-	13	TGTGCCAGCACCAAAGGCACAGTGGGCGAGCAGTACTTC	CASTKGTVGEQYF
TRBV21-1	-	TRBJ2-7	-	15	TGTGCCAGCAGCAAAATACAGGGGCATATTAACGAGCAGTACTTC	CASSKIQGHINEQYF
TRBV29-1	-	TRBJ1-1	-	14	TGCAGCGTTGCCCCGCGACAGGCGAACACTGAAGCTTTCTTT	CSVAPRQANTEAFF
TRBV29-1	-	TRBJ2-5	-	15	TGCAGCGTTGAGGTGCCACTAGCAGGGGAAGAGACCCAGTACTTC	CSVEVPLAGEETQYF
TRBV7-8	few	TRBJ2-1	-	16	TGTGCCAGCAGCCGAAACCGACTCATTAGGTACAATGAGCAGTTCTTC	CASSRNRLIRYNEQFF
TRBV5-6	-	TRBJ2-7	-	16	TGTGCCAGCAGCTCGGGGGTACAAAGGACCTCCTACGAGCAGTACTTC	CASSSGVQRTSYEQYF
TRBV4-3	-	TRBJ1-1	TRBD1	14	TGCGCCAGCAGCCACGACAGGGCTTCATGGCGGGCTTTCTTT	CASSHDRASWRAFF
TRBV20-1	-	TRBJ1-2	TRBD1	15	TGCAGTGCTAGAAAGACCGGGACAGGGCCCTATGGCTACACCTTC	CSARKTGTGPYGYTF
TRBV5-1	-	TRBJ2-7	-	14	TGCGCCAGCAGCTCATCCTGGGGCTCTTACGAGCAGTACTTC	CASSSSWGSYEQYF
TRBV7-6	few	TRBJ1-2	TRBD1	15	TGTGCCAGCAGCTCTCCGGGACAGGAGAACTATGGCTACACCTTC	CASSSPGQENYGYTF
TRBV7-9	-	TRBJ2-1	TRBD1	15	TGTGCCAGCAGCTCACAGGGGGTTAAGGACAATGAGCAGTTCTTC	CASSSQGVKDNEQFF
TRBV7-2	-	TRBJ1-2	-	15	TGTGCCAGCAGCTTAGATCGTCGGGGGGCGTGGGGCTACACCTTC	CASSLDRRGAWGYTF
TRBV7-9	-	TRBJ2-7	-	12	TGTGCCAGCAGCTCCCACTTCCACGAGCAGTACTTC	CASSSHFHEQYF
TRBV12-3/TRBV12-4	few	TRBJ1-5	-	16	TGTGCCAGCAGTCCTCAGGCGGGGTGGGGATATCAGCCCCAGCATTTT	CASSPQAGWGYQPQHF
TRBV28	-	TRBJ1-1	-	13	TGTGCCACCCAGACAGTCCTCTTCACTGAAGCTTTCTTT	CATQTVLFTEAFF
TRBV12-3/TRBV12-4	-	TRBJ1-3	-	14	TGTGCCAGCGAGCGAAACAAGGACGGAAACACCATATATTTT	CASERNKDGNTIYF
TRBV7-9	-	TRBJ2-3	TRBD2	15	TGTGCCAGCAGCTCTAGCGGGGGAGAGGCAGATACGCAGTATTTT	CASSSSGGEADTQYF
TRBV3-1	few	TRBJ2-5	-	16	TGTGCCAGCAGCCAAGAGGTAGAAGTGATATATGAGACCCAGTACTTC	CASSQEVEVIYETQYF
TRBV28	few	TRBJ2-3	-	14	TGTGCCAGCAGTGGGGAGACCTCCCGGGATACGCAGTATTTT	CASSGETSRDTQYF